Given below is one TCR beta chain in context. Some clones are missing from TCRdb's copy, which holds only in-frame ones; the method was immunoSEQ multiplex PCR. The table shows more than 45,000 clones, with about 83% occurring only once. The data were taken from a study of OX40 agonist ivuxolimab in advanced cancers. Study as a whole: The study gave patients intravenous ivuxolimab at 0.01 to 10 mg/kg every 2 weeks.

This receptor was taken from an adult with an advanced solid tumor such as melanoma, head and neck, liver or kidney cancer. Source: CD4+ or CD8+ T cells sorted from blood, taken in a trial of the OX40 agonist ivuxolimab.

DNA of the CDR3: TGTGCCAGCAGCTCCGGCCCCCGACAGGCCAATTCACCCCTCCACTTT. It encodes CASSSGPRQANSPLHF. The chain has TRBV11-1 and TRBJ1-6, with D possibly TRBD1 on 6 matching bases. Deletions cut 4 bases from V and 7 bases from J, with 17 bases between. The CDR3 covers 16 residues. Germline loops: CDR1 SGHAT, CDR2 FQDESV (reference sequence). Based on the CDR3 plus reference TRBV11-1 and TRBJ1-6, the full variable domain is EAEVAQSPRYKITEKSQAVAFWCDPISGHATLYWYRQILGQGPELLVQFQDESVVDDSQLPKDRFSAERLKGVDSTLKIQPAELGDSAMYLCASSSGPRQANSPLHFGNGTRLTVT.